This T cell receptor (beta chain) is drawn from a study of blood T cell repertoires in COVID-19. Study-wide context: Spain, Italy and the United States supplied samples that represented acute and convalescent COVID-19.

Sequencing was performed with immunoSEQ multiplex PCR; in TCRdb, only in-frame clones are kept and a portion is missing. This table has around 300,000 clones, roughly 85% appearing once. V lost 4 bases and J 0 bases, leaving 16 bases between the germline ends. Germline CDR1 is SGHTA and CDR2 is FQGNSA. The CDR3 extends over 17 amino acids. In terms of age and location, participants ranged from about 18 to 90 years and lived in under 30 US areas. Participants had their cohort set by participant-reported clinical history. Cohort 3 donors counted as recovered after two negative PCRs, clearance, or resolved symptoms.

The chain employs TRBV7-2 and TRBJ2-1, with D perhaps TRBD2 (6 bases). This clonotype was obtained from a woman between 40 and 50 years old who had recovered from COVID-19. Source material: PBMCs or T cells enriched from blood (not recorded which). The CDR3 sequence: CASSSQRAGSSYNEQFF. The DNA of the CDR3 is TGTGCCAGCAGCTCTCAGAGGGCGGGGAGCTCCTACAATGAGCAGTTCTTC.